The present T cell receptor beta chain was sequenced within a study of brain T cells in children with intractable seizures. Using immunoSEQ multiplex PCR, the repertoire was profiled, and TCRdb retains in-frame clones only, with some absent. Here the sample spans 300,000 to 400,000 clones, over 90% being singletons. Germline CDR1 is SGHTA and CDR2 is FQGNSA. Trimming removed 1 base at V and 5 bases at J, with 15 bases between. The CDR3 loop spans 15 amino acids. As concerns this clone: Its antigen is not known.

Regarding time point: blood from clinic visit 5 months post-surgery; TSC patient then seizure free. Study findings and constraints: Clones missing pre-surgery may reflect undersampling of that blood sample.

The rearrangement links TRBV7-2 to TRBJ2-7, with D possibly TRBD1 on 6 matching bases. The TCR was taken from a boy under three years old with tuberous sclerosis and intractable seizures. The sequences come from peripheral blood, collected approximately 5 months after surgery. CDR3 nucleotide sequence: TGTGCCAGCAGCTTAGGGTTCCAGGGGTACAACGAGCAGTACTTC. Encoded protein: CASSLGFQGYNEQYF.